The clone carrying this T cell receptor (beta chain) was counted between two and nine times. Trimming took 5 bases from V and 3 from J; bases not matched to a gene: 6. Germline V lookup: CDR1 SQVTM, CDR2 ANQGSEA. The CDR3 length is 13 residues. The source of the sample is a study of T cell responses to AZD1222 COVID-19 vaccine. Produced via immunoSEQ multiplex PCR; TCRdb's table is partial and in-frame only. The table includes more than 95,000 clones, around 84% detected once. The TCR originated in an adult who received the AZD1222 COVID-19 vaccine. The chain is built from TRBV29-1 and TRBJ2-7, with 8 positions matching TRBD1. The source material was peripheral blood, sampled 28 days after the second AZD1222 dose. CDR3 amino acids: CSVSGQGDYEQYF. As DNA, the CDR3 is TGCAGCGTTTCCGGACAGGGCGACTACGAGCAGTACTTC.